The 2 T cell receptor beta chains below come from one sample, sequenced in a study of T cell repertoires in cytomegalovirus infection. TCRdb called the reads again in MiXCR, with one record for every CDR3 protein. The repertoire holds approximately 260,000 distinct CDR3 sequences, about a sixth seen once, with less than 50% in the top ten. The sequencing input was CD8+ T cells from PBMCs. These TCRs come from a human donor in good health (CMV status not recorded). Some clones in this sample may be carry-over from other donors' samples.

This clonotype was found many times. V and J are TRBV7-2 and TRBJ2-1; D is possibly TRBD2 (5 bases). Germline V gene lookup returns CDR1 SGHTA and CDR2 FQGNSA. Trimming left V 2 bases short and J 6 bases short, with 11 bases between. CDR3 length: 14 amino acids. The CDR3 is CASSLNTGGNEQFF. For the CDR3, the DNA is TGTGCCAGCAGCTTAAATACTGGAGGCAATGAGCAGTTCTTC.

This clonotype has only a few counts. The CDR3 DNA is TGCAGCGTTGTGGACGGCATCTACAATGAGCAGTTCTTC. Translation gives CSVVDGIYNEQFF. The gene calls are TRBV29-1 and TRBJ2-1; D remains unclear. Between the trimmed V and J ends, which lost 4 bases and 3 bases, there was a span of 10 bases. Per the germline V gene, CDR1 is SQVTM and CDR2 is ANQGSEA. There are 13 residues in the CDR3.